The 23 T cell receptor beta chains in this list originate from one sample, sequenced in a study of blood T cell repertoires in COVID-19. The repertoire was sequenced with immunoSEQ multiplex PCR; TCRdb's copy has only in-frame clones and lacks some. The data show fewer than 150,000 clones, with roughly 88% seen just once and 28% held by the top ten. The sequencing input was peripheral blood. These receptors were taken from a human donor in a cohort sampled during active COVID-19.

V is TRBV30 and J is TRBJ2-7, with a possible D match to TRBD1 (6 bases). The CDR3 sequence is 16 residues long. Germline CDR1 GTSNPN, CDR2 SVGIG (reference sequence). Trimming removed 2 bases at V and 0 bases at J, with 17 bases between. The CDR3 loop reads CAWSLPGDTYSYEQYF. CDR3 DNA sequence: TGTGCCTGGAGTCTTCCTGGGGACACCTACTCCTACGAGCAGTACTTC.

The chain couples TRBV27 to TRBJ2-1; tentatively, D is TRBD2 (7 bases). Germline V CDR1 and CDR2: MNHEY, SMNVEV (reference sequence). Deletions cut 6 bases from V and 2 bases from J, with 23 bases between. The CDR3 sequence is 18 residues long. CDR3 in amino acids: CASSPGGRGPSPYNEQFF. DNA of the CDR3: TGTGCCAGCAGCCCCGGCGGGCGGGGGCCCTCCCCCTACAATGAGCAGTTCTTC.

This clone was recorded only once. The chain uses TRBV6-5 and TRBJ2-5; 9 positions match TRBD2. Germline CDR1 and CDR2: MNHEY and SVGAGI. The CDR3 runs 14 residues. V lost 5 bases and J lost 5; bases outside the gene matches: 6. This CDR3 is CASSSGGGAETQYF. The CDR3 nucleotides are TGTGCCAGCAGTAGTGGCGGGGGGGCGGAGACCCAGTACTTC.

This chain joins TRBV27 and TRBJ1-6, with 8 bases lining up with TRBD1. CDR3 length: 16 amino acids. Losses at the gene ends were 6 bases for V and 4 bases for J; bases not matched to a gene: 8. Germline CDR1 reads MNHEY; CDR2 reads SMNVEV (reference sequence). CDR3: CASSTTGGFYNSPLHF. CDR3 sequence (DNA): TGTGCCAGCAGCACCACAGGGGGTTTTTATAATTCACCCCTCCACTTT.

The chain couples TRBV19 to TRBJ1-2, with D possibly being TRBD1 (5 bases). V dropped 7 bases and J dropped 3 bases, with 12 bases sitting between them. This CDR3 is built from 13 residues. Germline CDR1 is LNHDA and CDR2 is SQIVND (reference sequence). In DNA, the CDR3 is TGTGCCAGTACCGCAGGGCAATACTATGGCTACACCTTC. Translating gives CASTAGQYYGYTF.

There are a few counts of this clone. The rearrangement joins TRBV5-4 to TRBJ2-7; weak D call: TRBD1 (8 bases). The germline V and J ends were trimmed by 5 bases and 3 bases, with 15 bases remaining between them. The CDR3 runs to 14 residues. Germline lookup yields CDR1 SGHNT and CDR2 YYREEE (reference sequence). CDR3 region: CASRKDREGYEQYF. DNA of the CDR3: TGTGCCAGCAGAAAGGACAGGGAGGGCTACGAGCAGTACTTC. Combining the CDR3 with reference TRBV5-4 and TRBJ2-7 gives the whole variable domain ETGVTQSPTHLIKTRGQQVTLRCSSQSGHNTVSWYQQALGQGPQFIFQYYREEENGRGNFPPRFSGLQFPNYSSELNVNALELDDSALYLCASRKDREGYEQYFGPGTRLTVT.

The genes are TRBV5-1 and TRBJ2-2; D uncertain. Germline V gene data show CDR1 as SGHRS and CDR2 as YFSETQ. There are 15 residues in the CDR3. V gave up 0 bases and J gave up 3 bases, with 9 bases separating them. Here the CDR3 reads CASSLGGSDTGELFF. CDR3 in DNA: TGCGCCAGCAGCTTGGGAGGATCTGACACCGGGGAGCTGTTTTTT.

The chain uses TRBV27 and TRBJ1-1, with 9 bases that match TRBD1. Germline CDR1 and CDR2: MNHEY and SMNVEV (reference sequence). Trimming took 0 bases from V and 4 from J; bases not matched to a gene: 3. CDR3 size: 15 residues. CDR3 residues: CASSLSGQGGTEAFF. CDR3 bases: TGTGCCAGCAGTTTATCGGGACAGGGAGGCACTGAAGCTTTCTTT.

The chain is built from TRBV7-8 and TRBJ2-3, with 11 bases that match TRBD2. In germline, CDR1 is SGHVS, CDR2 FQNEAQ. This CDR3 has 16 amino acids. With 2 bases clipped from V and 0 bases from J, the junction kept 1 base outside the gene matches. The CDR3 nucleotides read TGTGCCAGCAGCTTAATAGCGGGGGGGAGCACAGATACGCAGTATTTT. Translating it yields CASSLIAGGSTDTQYF.

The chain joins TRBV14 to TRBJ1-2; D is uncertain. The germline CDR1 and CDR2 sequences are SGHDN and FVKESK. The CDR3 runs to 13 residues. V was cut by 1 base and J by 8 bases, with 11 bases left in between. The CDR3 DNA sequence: TGTGCCAGCAGCCAAGCCCTGCGGGAGGGCTACACCTTC. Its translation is CASSQALREGYTF.

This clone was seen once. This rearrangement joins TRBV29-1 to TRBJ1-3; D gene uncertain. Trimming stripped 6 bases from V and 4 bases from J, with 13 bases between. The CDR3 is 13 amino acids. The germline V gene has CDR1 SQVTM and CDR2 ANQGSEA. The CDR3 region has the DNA TGCAGCGTCGGAGAGTATGGGGGAAACACCATATATTTT. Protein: CSVGEYGGNTIYF.

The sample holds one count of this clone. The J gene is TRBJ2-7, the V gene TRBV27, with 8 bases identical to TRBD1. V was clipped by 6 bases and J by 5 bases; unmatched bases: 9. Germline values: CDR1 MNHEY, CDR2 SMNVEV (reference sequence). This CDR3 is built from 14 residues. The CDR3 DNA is TGTGCCAGCAGGGCAGGGGGCGCGAGAAACGAGCAGTACTTC. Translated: CASRAGGARNEQYF.

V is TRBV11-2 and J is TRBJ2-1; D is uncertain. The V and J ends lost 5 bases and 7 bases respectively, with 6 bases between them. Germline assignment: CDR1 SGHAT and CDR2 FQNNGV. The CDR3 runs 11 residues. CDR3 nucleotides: TGTGCCAGCAGCCCTAGGAATGAGCAGTTCTTC. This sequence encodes CASSPRNEQFF.

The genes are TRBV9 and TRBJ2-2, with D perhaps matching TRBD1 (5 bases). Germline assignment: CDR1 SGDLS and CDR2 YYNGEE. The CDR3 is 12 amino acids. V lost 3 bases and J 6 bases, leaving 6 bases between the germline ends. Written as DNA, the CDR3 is TGTGCCAGCAGCGAAGGGGCCGGGGAGCTGTTTTTT. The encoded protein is CASSEGAGELFF. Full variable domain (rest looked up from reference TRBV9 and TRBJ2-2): DSGVTQTPKHLITATGQRVTLRCSPRSGDLSVYWYQQSLDQGLQFLIQYYNGEERAKGNILERFSAQQFPDLHSELNLSSLELGDSALYFCASSEGAGELFFGEGSRLTVL.

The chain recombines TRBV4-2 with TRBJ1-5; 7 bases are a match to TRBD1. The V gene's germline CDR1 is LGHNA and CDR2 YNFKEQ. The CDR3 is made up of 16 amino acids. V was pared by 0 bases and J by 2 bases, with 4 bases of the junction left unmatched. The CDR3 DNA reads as TGTGCCAGCAGCCAAGACGTTGACAGGGGCAATCAGCCCCAGCATTTT. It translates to CASSQDVDRGNQPQHF.

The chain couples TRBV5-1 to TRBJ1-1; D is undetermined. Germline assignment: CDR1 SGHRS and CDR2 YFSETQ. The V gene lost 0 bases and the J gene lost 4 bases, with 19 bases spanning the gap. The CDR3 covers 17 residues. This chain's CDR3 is CASSLATQTRGITEAFF. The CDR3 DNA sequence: TGCGCCAGCAGCTTGGCGACCCAGACCCGAGGAATCACTGAAGCTTTCTTT.

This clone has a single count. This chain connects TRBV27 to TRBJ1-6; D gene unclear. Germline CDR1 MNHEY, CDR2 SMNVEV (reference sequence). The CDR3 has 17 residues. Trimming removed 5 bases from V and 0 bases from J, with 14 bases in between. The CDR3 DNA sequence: TGTGCCAGCAGTGAGAGTCTACGGGGCTCCTATAATTCACCCCTCCACTTT. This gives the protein CASSESLRGSYNSPLHF.

The CDR3 nucleotides are TGTGCCAGCAGTGCCTACTCAGGGTCGAATACGCAGTATTTT. This codes for CASSAYSGSNTQYF. The rearrangement uses TRBV6-4 and TRBJ2-3, with a possible D match to TRBD1 (5 bases). The germline V gene encodes CDR1 MRHNA and CDR2 SNTAGT. Trimming stripped 4 bases from V and 7 bases from J, with 15 bases between. The CDR3 sequence is 14 residues long.

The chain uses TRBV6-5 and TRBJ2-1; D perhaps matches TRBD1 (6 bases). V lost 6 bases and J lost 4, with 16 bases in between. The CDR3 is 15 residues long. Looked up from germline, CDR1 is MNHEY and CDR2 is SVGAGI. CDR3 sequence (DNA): TGTGCCAGCAGGAGACGGATGGGGGCGTACAATGAGCAGTTCTTC. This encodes CASRRRMGAYNEQFF.

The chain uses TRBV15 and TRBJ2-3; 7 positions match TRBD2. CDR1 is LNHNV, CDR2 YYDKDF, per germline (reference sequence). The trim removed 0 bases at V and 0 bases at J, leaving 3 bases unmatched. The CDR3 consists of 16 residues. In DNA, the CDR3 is TGTGCCACCAGCAGAGATAGCGGGTACAGCACAGATACGCAGTATTTT. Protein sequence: CATSRDSGYSTDTQYF.

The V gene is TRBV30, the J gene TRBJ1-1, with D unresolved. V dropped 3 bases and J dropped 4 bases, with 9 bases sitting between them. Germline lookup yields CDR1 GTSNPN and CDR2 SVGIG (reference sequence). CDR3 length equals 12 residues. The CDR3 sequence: CAWSRQATEAFF. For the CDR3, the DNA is TGTGCCTGGAGCCGTCAAGCCACTGAAGCTTTCTTT.

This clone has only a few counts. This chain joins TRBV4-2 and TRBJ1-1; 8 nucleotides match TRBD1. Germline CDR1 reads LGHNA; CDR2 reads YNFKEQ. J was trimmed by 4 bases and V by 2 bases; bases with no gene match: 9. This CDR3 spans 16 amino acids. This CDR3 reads CASSQPRQGPGTEAFF. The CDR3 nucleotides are TGTGCCAGCAGCCAACCACGACAGGGGCCCGGCACTGAAGCTTTCTTT.

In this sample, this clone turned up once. CDR3 DNA sequence: TGTGCCAGCATCCCGGAGACAGAGTATGGCTACACCTTC. Translation gives CASIPETEYGYTF. The chain uses TRBV2 and TRBJ1-2; weak D call: TRBD1 (5 bases). This CDR3 is 13 amino acids long. V was clipped by 7 bases and J by 5 bases, with 14 bases between them. Germline loops: CDR1 SNHLY, CDR2 FYNNEI.